This T cell receptor beta chain was recovered during a study of shared T cell receptors in the human thymus. Germline CDR1 SNHLY, CDR2 FYNNEI. The CDR3 is 13 amino acids. Trimming took off 6 bases at V and 4 bases at J, with 12 bases between the two ends. Libraries were prepared by immunoSEQ multiplex PCR; TCRdb keeps only in-frame clonotypes and omits some of them. Among about 610,000 clones, around 87% were seen once, and the ten largest hold approximately 0.01%. The same sample was also used in a study of human thymus T cells.

Sequencing was carried out using thymocytes. The receptor was derived from a boy in the first two years of life with a congenital heart defect. The chain carries TRBV2 and TRBJ1-1, with a possible D match to TRBD1 (6 bases). The CDR3 loop reads CASSPRGATEAFF. The CDR3 DNA reads TGTGCCAGCAGCCCCAGGGGTGCCACTGAAGCTTTCTTT. The whole variable domain, remainder taken from reference TRBV2 and TRBJ1-1, is EPEVTQTPSHQVTQMGQEVILRCVPISNHLYFYWYRQILGQKVEFLVSFYNNEISEKSEIFDDQFSVERPDGSNFTLKIRSTKLEDSAMYFCASSPRGATEAFFGQGTRLTVV.